This T cell receptor (beta chain) was profiled in a study of shared clonotypes between healthy human individuals. Assay: immunoSEQ multiplex PCR; the TCRdb copy retains only in-frame clones and omits some. The table includes roughly 1,600,000 clones, 97% to 99% detected once. V shed 4 bases and J shed 9 bases, with 25 bases lying between them. Germline V gives CDR1 SQVTM, CDR2 ANQGSEA. This CDR3 has 16 amino acids. Sequenced material: naive CD4+ T cells sorted from blood. Subset meaning: CD45RA+ positively selected. This chain links TRBV29-1 with TRBJ2-1; D is perhaps TRBD1 (6 bases). The TCR was taken from a man aged 25 to 40 in good health. As DNA, the CDR3 is TGCAGCGTTGCAATACACCCCGGGCCTACAGGGACTGAGCAGTTCTTC. It encodes CSVAIHPGPTGTEQFF.